The 27 T cell receptor beta chains given below trace back to one sample, sequenced in a study of T cell changes during pregnancy in multiple sclerosis. Here immunoSEQ multiplex PCR was the method, and the copy in TCRdb shows in-frame clones only, minus some. Here the sample spans 75,000 to 95,000 clones, 85% to 95% being singletons. This sample comprised peripheral blood, obtained before pregnancy. These receptors originate from a female donor with multiple sclerosis, enrolled in a pregnancy study.

This rearrangement joins TRBV27 to TRBJ2-6, with TRBD2 as a possible D gene (6 bases). Trimming shortened V by 5 bases and J by 1 base, and 18 bases separated the two germline ends. CDR1 and CDR2 from the germline V gene are MNHEY and SMNVEV (reference sequence). The CDR3 sequence is 18 residues long. Here the CDR3 reads CASSTRGGILSGANVLTF. CDR3 nucleotides: TGTGCCAGCAGTACCAGAGGAGGGATACTTTCTGGGGCCAACGTCCTGACTTTC.

V usage is TRBV18 and J usage is TRBJ1-5, with 7 bases fitting TRBD1. V shed 0 bases, J shed 6 bases, and the junction held 5 bases outside the gene matches. The CDR3 consists of 15 residues. Germline CDR1 reads KGHSH; CDR2 reads LQKENI. CDR3 protein: CASSPPGRGLQPQHF. The CDR3 DNA follows: TGTGCCAGCTCACCACCGGGTAGGGGGCTTCAGCCCCAGCATTTT.

The V gene is TRBV11-2, the J gene TRBJ2-7, with D possibly matching TRBD1 (6 bases). The V gene lost 4 bases and the J gene lost 3 bases, with 16 bases spanning the gap. Germline CDR1 and CDR2: SGHAT and FQNNGV. The CDR3 extends over 15 amino acids. The CDR3 loop is CASSSRGGGNYEQYF. The CDR3 DNA reads TGTGCCAGCAGCTCCCGAGGGGGTGGTAACTACGAGCAGTACTTC.

The chain combines TRBV6-7 with TRBJ2-1; 7 nucleotides agree with TRBD2. TRBV6-7 is an ORF; its function is uncertain. The CDR3 has 20 residues. The V gene end was trimmed by 0 bases and the J gene end by 7 bases; junction bases not matched to a gene: 21. CDR3 protein: CASSYSRTSKLHGGENEQFF. The CDR3 coding sequence is TGTGCCAGCAGTTACTCCCGGACTAGTAAGCTCCACGGGGGTGAGAATGAGCAGTTCTTC.

This chain uses TRBV6-6 with TRBJ1-5; 9 nucleotides line up with TRBD1. CDR1 MNHNY and CDR2 SVGAGI come from the germline V gene (reference sequence). V gave up 7 bases and J gave up 3 bases; unmatched junction bases: 7. CDR3 length: 15 amino acids. The CDR3 region has the DNA TGTGCCAGCACGGGGACAGGGTTCGACAATCAGCCCCAGCATTTT. Amino acids: CASTGTGFDNQPQHF.

The chain links TRBV7-8 to TRBJ1-1; the D gene is possibly TRBD1 (6 bases). Per the germline V gene, CDR1 is SGHVS and CDR2 is FQNEAQ. Trimming stripped 5 bases from V and 4 bases from J, with 17 bases between. This CDR3 has 15 residues. CDR3 coding DNA: TGTGCCAGCAGCCCTAGAAGGGGGTCGGGCACTGAAGCTTTCTTT. It translates to CASSPRRGSGTEAFF.

The chain couples TRBV12-5 to TRBJ1-6; 9 bases are shared with TRBD1. CDR1 LGHNT and CDR2 FRNRAP come from the germline V gene. The CDR3 extends over 15 amino acids. Trimming cost V 5 bases and J 9 bases; bases outside gene matches: 8. The CDR3 DNA is TGTGCTAGTGGTAAGGGACAGGGTCCCGGTTCACCCCTCCACTTT. Its translation: CASGKGQGPGSPLHF.

The genes are TRBV19 and TRBJ2-3; 8 bases match TRBD2. The CDR3 extends over 15 amino acids. Germline loops: CDR1 LNHDA, CDR2 SQIVND (reference sequence). The junction had 3 bases not matched to a gene; V was cut back by 3 bases and J by 1 base. CDR3 sequence reads: CASSIGGGGTDTQYF. The CDR3, as DNA: TGTGCCAGTAGTATCGGGGGGGGAGGCACAGATACGCAGTATTTT.

The chain combines TRBV4-2 with TRBJ2-3, with D tentatively TRBD2 (5 bases). The length of the CDR3 is 18 residues. CDR1 LGHNA and CDR2 YNFKEQ come from the germline V gene. V shed 1 base and J shed 5 bases, with 22 bases lying between them. The chain's CDR3 is CASSQGPVVAGRVDTQYF. For the CDR3, the DNA is TGTGCCAGCAGCCAAGGTCCCGTGGTTGCGGGCCGCGTAGATACGCAGTATTTT.

Remarks on this clone: The junction shows a germline mismatch at one end, possibly a read error. The chain couples TRBV29-1 to TRBJ1-1; TRBD1 matches at 8 bases. The germline CDR1 and CDR2 sequences are SQVTM and ANQGSEA. The CDR3 is 13 amino acids. The CDR3 region has the DNA TGCAGCGTCCCCGGGGACAGGAACATTGAAGCTTTCTTT. This encodes CSVPGDRNIEAFF.

The chain is built from TRBV5-1 and TRBJ2-7; TRBD2 agrees at 13 bases. V dropped 7 bases and J dropped 4; count of bases not matched to a gene: 5. The length of the CDR3 is 14 residues. Germline-derived CDR1 and CDR2 are SGHRS and YFSETQ. The CDR3 bases are TGCGCCAGCCGTGAGACTAGCGGGAGGTACGAGCAGTACTTC. Protein product: CASRETSGRYEQYF. The variable domain in full, with the rest retrieved from reference TRBV5-1 and TRBJ2-7, is KAGVTQTPRYLIKTRGQQVTLSCSPISGHRSVSWYQQTPGQGLQFLFEYFSETQRNKGNFPGRFSGRQFSNSRSEMNVSTLELGDSALYLCASRETSGRYEQYFGPGTRLTVT.

This clone was counted only a few times. This rearrangement joins TRBV7-9 to TRBJ2-3; tentatively, D is TRBD2 (6 bases). This CDR3 region has 15 residues. V lost 8 bases, J lost 1 base, and 16 bases lay in between. Germline V gene sequence: CDR1 SEHNR, CDR2 FQNEAQ (reference sequence). As DNA, the CDR3 is TGTGCCAGCGTACCCTCGGGAGACGGCACAGATACGCAGTATTTT. Translated, it gives CASVPSGDGTDTQYF.

This clone was recorded only once. The genes are TRBV30 and TRBJ2-5; 12 positions match TRBD2. The CDR3 spans 14 residues. Trimming took 5 bases from V and 5 from J; bases not matched to a gene: 6. CDR1 GTSNPN and CDR2 SVGIG come from the germline V gene (reference sequence). CDR3 in amino acids: CAWSSGRASETQYF. The CDR3, as DNA: TGTGCCTGGTCTAGCGGGAGGGCGTCGGAGACCCAGTACTTC.

This clone was observed a single time. V is TRBV5-4 and J is TRBJ2-1, with 8 nucleotides matching TRBD2. V was pared by 2 bases and J by 7 bases, with 8 bases of the junction left unmatched. CDR3 length equals 15 residues. Germline V gene data show CDR1 as SGHNT and CDR2 as YYREEE (reference sequence). The CDR3 loop reads CASSLTGGPRNEQFF. For the CDR3, the DNA is TGTGCCAGCAGCTTAACGGGAGGGCCGCGGAATGAGCAGTTCTTC.

The chain combines TRBV11-2 with TRBJ1-1, with TRBD1 identical over 8 bases. The germline V gene has CDR1 SGHAT and CDR2 FQNNGV. The CDR3 sequence is 13 residues long. J was trimmed by 4 bases and V by 7 bases; bases with no gene match: 5. CDR3 loop: CASTADRVTEAFF. DNA of the CDR3: TGTGCCAGCACCGCGGACAGGGTCACTGAAGCTTTCTTT. Looking up the rest from reference TRBV11-2 and TRBJ1-1 gives the full variable domain: EAGVAQSPRYKIIEKRQSVAFWCNPISGHATLYWYQQILGQGPKLLIQFQNNGVVDDSQLPKDRFSAERLKGVDSTLKIQPAKLEDSAVYLCASTADRVTEAFFGQGTRLTVV.

This clone has a handful of counts. The chain employs TRBV7-3 and TRBJ2-2; D is ambiguous. Trimming cost V 2 bases and J 5 bases, with 6 bases left between them. This CDR3 is built from 13 residues. The V gene's germline CDR1 is SGHTA and CDR2 FQGTGA. The CDR3 loop is CASSLPSTGELFF. CDR3 nucleotide sequence: TGTGCCAGCAGCTTACCCTCTACCGGGGAGCTGTTTTTT.

The V gene is TRBV19, the J gene TRBJ2-2; 8 bases agree with TRBD1. Germline-derived CDR1 and CDR2 are LNHDA and SQIVND (reference sequence). The CDR3 is 16 amino acids. J was trimmed by 4 bases and V by 3 bases; bases with no gene match: 7. In nucleotides, the CDR3 is TGTGCCAGTAGTATCAGCTTTACAGGGGGCACCGGGGAGCTGTTTTTT. Protein sequence: CASSISFTGGTGELFF. The full variable domain, completed using reference TRBV19 and TRBJ2-2, is DGGITQSPKYLFRKEGQNVTLSCEQNLNHDAMYWYRQDPGQGLRLIYYSQIVNDFQKGDIAEGYSVSREKKESFPLTVTSAQKNPTAFYLCASSISFTGGTGELFFGEGSRLTVL.

V usage is TRBV14 and J usage is TRBJ2-3; the D is unclear. CDR3 length: 12 amino acids. V was shortened by 4 bases and J by 3 bases, with 5 bases between the two germline ends. Germline CDR1 SGHDN, CDR2 FVKESK. This CDR3 reads CASSLGTDTQYF. CDR3 nucleotide sequence: TGTGCCAGCAGCCTCGGGACAGATACGCAGTATTTT. The full variable domain, with the rest looked up from reference TRBV14 and TRBJ2-3, is EAGVTQFPSHSVIEKGQTVTLRCDPISGHDNLYWYRRVMGKEIKFLLHFVKESKQDESGMPNNRFLAERTGGTYSTLKVQPAELEDSGVYFCASSLGTDTQYFGPGTRLTVL.

This clone was counted a few times. V is TRBV5-4 and J is TRBJ2-1; D is possibly TRBD2 (5 bases). CDR1 SGHNT and CDR2 YYREEE come from the germline V gene (reference sequence). The CDR3 extends over 16 amino acids. Between the trimmed V and J ends, which lost 0 bases and 4 bases, there was a span of 14 bases. The CDR3: CASSLGRRTEYNEQFF. CDR3 sequence (DNA): TGTGCCAGCAGCTTGGGTCGGAGGACGGAGTACAATGAGCAGTTCTTC.

The V gene is TRBV28, the J gene TRBJ1-5, with D possibly TRBD1 on 6 matching bases. CDR1 MDHEN and CDR2 SYDVKM come from the germline V gene. The V end lost 1 base, the J end lost 0 bases, and 13 bases lay between the germline ends. CDR3 length: 17 amino acids. The CDR3, as DNA: TGTGCCAGCAGTTTATCCCCGGGACAACCTAGCAATCAGCCCCAGCATTTT. Amino acid sequence: CASSLSPGQPSNQPQHF. The variable domain in full, completed from reference TRBV28 and TRBJ1-5, reads DVKVTQSSRYLVKRTGEKVFLECVQDMDHENMFWYRQDPGLGLRLIYFSYDVKMKEKGDIPEGYSVSREKKERFSLILESASTNQTSMYLCASSLSPGQPSNQPQHFGDGTRLSIL.

This chain links TRBV5-4 with TRBJ2-3; 10 bases map to TRBD2. Per the germline V gene, CDR1 is SGHNT and CDR2 is YYREEE (reference sequence). The V and J ends lost 4 bases and 5 bases, in that order; junction bases with no gene match: 7. CDR3 size: 15 residues. The CDR3 loop reads CASSPPSGRQDTQYF. The CDR3 coding sequence is TGTGCCAGCAGCCCCCCTAGCGGGAGACAAGATACGCAGTATTTT. Together with reference TRBV5-4 and TRBJ2-3, the CDR3 gives the full variable domain: ETGVTQSPTHLIKTRGQQVTLRCSSQSGHNTVSWYQQALGQGPQFIFQYYREEENGRGNFPPRFSGLQFPNYSSELNVNALELDDSALYLCASSPPSGRQDTQYFGPGTRLTVL.

In its sample, this clone was seen once. The chain couples TRBV5-1 to TRBJ1-1, with a possible D match to TRBD1 (6 bases). Germline values: CDR1 SGHRS, CDR2 YFSETQ. CDR3 size: 15 residues. Trimming took 0 bases from V and 0 from J, leaving 9 bases between them. The CDR3, as DNA: TGCGCCAGCAGCTTGGGGACAGTAATGAACACTGAAGCTTTCTTT. Translation: CASSLGTVMNTEAFF.

This chain joins TRBV30 and TRBJ2-7; 10 nucleotides align to TRBD2. The germline V gene has CDR1 GTSNPN and CDR2 SVGIG (reference sequence). This CDR3 has 15 residues. The V gene end was trimmed by 1 base and the J gene end by 1 base; junction bases not matched to a gene: 4. The CDR3 reads CAWSGLAGVSYEQYF. The CDR3 DNA follows: TGTGCCTGGAGTGGACTAGCGGGTGTTTCCTACGAGCAGTACTTC.

This clone showed up just once. V usage is TRBV4-1 and J usage is TRBJ2-7, with D possibly matching TRBD2 (5 bases). From germline, CDR1 is MGHRA and CDR2 YSYEKL. The CDR3 is 13 residues long. Trimming took 0 bases from V and 3 from J, leaving 6 bases between them. The CDR3 coding sequence is TGCGCCAGCAGCCAAGACGGGGACTACGAGCAGTACTTC. This gives the protein CASSQDGDYEQYF.

The chain carries TRBV6-6 and TRBJ2-7; 7 nucleotides align to TRBD1. Germline CDR1 and CDR2: MNHNY and SVGAGI (reference sequence). The CDR3 extends over 15 amino acids. J was trimmed by 0 bases and V by 5 bases; bases with no gene match: 7. CDR3 sequence reads: CASSRTRDSSYEQYF. CDR3 bases: TGTGCCAGCAGTCGCACCCGGGACAGCTCCTACGAGCAGTACTTC.

The rearrangement links TRBV19 to TRBJ2-5, with 11 bases that match TRBD1. Looked up from germline, CDR1 is LNHDA and CDR2 is SQIVND (reference sequence). This CDR3 region has 18 residues. The trim removed 2 bases at V and 5 bases at J, leaving 13 bases unmatched. The CDR3 region is CASSIRVAIRTGGETQYF. The CDR3 DNA sequence: TGTGCCAGTAGTATACGGGTGGCCATACGGACAGGGGGCGAGACCCAGTACTTC. Full variable domain (rest looked up from reference TRBV19 and TRBJ2-5): DGGITQSPKYLFRKEGQNVTLSCEQNLNHDAMYWYRQDPGQGLRLIYYSQIVNDFQKGDIAEGYSVSREKKESFPLTVTSAQKNPTAFYLCASSIRVAIRTGGETQYFGPGTRLLVL.

This chain joins TRBV30 and TRBJ2-7; D unclear. Trimming removed 0 bases at V and 7 bases at J, with 7 bases between. CDR3 length: 11 amino acids. Germline lookup yields CDR1 GTSNPN and CDR2 SVGIG (reference sequence). CDR3 in DNA: TGTGCCTGGAGTGTACGAGAGGAGCAGTACTTC. Its protein is CAWSVREEQYF.